This TCR beta chain was sequenced in a study of resident and recirculating memory T cells in vitiligo. Across the study: No cells were sorted; samples were homogenized just before genomic DNA extraction. General study results and limits: Vitiligo lesions lacked a unique dominant clone, and clonality varied.

No patient showed confetti depigmentation, a clinical sign of active disease. Patients who had received treatment within the previous three months were excluded. Concerning this clone: Its antigen is undetermined.

TCRdb keeps only in-frame clones here, not all; method: immunoSEQ multiplex PCR. The data contain around 78,000 clones, about 91% of them singletons. The CDR3 sequence is 18 residues long. With 5 bases removed from V and 4 bases from J, the gap between germline ends came to 24 bases. Germline CDR1 is MNHGY and CDR2 is SAAAGT. The sequence was collected from a male donor with vitiligo. The chain recombines TRBV6-8 with TRBJ1-3; D perhaps matches TRBD1 (5 bases). Sequencing was performed on blood. DNA of the CDR3: TGTGCCAGCAGTACTAGCCAGGGCCGGCTCTCAAAAGGAAACACCATATATTTT. This sequence encodes CASSTSQGRLSKGNTIYF.